This T cell receptor beta chain was observed in a study of T cell responses to AZD1222 COVID-19 vaccine. Whole-study findings and limits: Elevations in Spike-specific TCR breadth and depth followed administration of two AZD1222 doses. Unmutated variant regions are reportedly targeted by nearly half of spike-specific TCRs. Females outnumbered males among donors, who were mostly white British; clonal diversity was possibly underestimated.

Sequenced by immunoSEQ multiplex PCR; TCRdb stores in-frame clones only, minus some. Among about 110,000 clones listed, 85% to 90% were seen once. Pooling of second doses given at about 4 or about 12 weeks was done. For this clone: What it recognizes is unknown.

Germline loops: CDR1 LGHDT, CDR2 YNNKEL (reference sequence). Between the trimmed V and J ends, which lost 2 bases and 0 bases, there was a span of 18 bases. The CDR3 covers 18 residues. The input for sequencing was peripheral blood, taken 28 days after the second AZD1222 dose. The rearrangement uses TRBV3-1 (or the pseudogene TRBV3-2) and TRBJ2-3, with D possibly being TRBD1 or TRBD2 (5 bases each). The clonotype originates from an adult who received the AZD1222 COVID-19 vaccine. The CDR3 reads CASSQSYSGRASTDTQYF. The DNA of the CDR3 is TGTGCCAGCAGCCAATCCTACTCGGGGCGGGCAAGCACAGATACGCAGTATTTT.